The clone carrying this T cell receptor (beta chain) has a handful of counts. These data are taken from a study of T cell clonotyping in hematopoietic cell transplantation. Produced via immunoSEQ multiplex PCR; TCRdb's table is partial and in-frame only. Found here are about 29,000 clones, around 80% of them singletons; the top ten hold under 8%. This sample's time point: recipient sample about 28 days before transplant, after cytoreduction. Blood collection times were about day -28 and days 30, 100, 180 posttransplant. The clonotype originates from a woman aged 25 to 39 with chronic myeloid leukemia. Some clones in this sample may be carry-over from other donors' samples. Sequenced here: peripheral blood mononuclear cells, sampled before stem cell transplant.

CDR3 sequence: CASRRRGNQPQHF. The CDR3 bases are TGTGCCAGCAGACGGAGGGGCAATCAGCCCCAGCATTTT. This chain uses TRBV7-8 with TRBJ1-5; D is uncertain. The CDR3 covers 13 residues. Germline V CDR1 and CDR2: SGHVS, FQNEAQ. Deletions cut 6 bases from V and 2 bases from J, with 8 bases between. The full variable domain, with the rest looked up from reference TRBV7-8 and TRBJ1-5, is GAGVSQSPRYKVAKRGQDVALRCDPISGHVSLFWYQQALGQGPEFLTYFQNEAQLDKSGLPSDRFFAERPEGSVSTLKIQRTQQEDSAVYLCASRRRGNQPQHFGDGTRLSIL.